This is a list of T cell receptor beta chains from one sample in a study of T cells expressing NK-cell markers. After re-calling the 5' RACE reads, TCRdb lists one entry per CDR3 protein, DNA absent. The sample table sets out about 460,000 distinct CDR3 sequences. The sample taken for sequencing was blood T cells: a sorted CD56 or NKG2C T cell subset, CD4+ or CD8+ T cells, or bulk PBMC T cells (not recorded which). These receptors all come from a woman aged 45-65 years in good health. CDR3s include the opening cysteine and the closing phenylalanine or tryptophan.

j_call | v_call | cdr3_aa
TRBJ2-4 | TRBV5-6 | CASSLGSGDIQYF
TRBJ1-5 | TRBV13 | CASSQTKGGNSNQPQHF
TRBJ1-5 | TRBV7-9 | CASSLDPYNQPQHF
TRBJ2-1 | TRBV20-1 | CSASSREDLPDEQFF
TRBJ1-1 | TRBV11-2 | CASSLPAGVLGTEAFF
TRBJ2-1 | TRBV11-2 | CASILGTFNLLVNEQFF
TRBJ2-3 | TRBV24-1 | CAIGGQLTDTQYF
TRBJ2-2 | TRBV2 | CASSEISLGTGELFF
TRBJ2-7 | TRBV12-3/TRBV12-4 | CASSLARRSFSSYEQYF
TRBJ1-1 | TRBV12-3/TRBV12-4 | CASSPTELTEAFF
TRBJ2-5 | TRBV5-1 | CASSTGTRLQETQYF
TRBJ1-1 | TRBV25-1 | CASKERQNTEAFF
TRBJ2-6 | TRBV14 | CASSQQGQGATGANVLTF
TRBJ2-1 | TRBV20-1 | CSASRLAGDYNEQFF
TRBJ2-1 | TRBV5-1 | CASSSIASGALAQFF
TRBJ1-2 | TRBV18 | CASSSLLDGYTF
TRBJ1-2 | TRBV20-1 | CSARNTGDGYGYTF
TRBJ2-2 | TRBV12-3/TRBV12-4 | CASLDREGHRRELFF
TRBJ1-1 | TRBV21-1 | CASSRLAGCERSTEAFF
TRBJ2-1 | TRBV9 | CASSVATGSGSLEVRDEQFF
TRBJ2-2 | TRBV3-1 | CASSHVIDTGELFF
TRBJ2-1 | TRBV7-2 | CASQGVSNEQFF
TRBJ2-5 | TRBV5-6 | CASSPGLENQYF
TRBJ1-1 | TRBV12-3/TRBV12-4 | CASSLSTGGVEAFF
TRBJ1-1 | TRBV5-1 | CASSIRDRGSTEAFF
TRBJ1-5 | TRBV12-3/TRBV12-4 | CASSIAGPAKQPQHF
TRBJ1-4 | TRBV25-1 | CASSGTQGRNEKLFF
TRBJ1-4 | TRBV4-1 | CASSQEGRAGEKLFF
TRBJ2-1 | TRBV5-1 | CASSLELGQGAANEQFF
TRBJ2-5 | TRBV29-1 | CSEGDSKKETQYF
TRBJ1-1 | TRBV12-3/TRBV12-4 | CASILTGANAEAFF
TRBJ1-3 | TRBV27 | CASSRDISSGNTIYF
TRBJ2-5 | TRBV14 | CASSRGTTYQETQYF
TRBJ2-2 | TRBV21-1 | CASSKVEDSRAGSTRELFF
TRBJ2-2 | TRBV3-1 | CASRVGTNTGELFF
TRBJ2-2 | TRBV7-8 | CASSPDNTGELFF
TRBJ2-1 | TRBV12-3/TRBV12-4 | CASSLGQRASYNEQFF
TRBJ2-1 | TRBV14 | CASSPALGQILPFF
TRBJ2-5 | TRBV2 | CASRRVAGVQETQYF
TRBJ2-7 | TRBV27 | CASSVTTPVHEQYF
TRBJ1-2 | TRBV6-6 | CASSSVDSPFYGYTF
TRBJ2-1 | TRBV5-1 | CASSSSARLAGGPGNEQFF
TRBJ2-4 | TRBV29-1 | CSVGAGLYNIQYF
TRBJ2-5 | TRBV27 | CASSPGTSQGGTQYF
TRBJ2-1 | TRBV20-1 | CSATNPGTSGTHNEQFF
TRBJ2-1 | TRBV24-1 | CATSEPRGSLGEQFF
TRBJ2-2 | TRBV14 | CASSQAVFVSELFF
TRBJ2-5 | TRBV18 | CASSLLDAGETQYF
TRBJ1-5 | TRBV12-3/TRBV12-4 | CASSRGQNQPQHF
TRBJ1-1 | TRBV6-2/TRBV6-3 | CASPPGQAAFF
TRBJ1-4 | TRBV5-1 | CASSLEGPGGKLFF
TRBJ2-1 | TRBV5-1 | CASSDRPTVYTYNEQFF